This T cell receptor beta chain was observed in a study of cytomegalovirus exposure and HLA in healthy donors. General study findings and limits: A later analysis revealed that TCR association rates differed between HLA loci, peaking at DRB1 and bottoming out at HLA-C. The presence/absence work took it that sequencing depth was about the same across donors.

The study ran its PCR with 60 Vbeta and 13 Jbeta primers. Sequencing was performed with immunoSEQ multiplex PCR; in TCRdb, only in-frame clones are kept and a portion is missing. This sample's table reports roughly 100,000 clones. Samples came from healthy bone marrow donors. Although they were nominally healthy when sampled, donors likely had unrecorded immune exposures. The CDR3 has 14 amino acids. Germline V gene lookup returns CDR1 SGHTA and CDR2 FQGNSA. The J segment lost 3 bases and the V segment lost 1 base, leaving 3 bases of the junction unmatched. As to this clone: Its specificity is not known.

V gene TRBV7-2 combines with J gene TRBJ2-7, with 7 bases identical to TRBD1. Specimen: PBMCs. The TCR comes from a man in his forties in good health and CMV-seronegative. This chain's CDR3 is CASSLVQGDYEQYF. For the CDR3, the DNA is TGTGCCAGCAGCTTAGTCCAGGGGGACTACGAGCAGTACTTC.